This TCR beta chain was sequenced during a study of cytomegalovirus exposure and HLA in healthy donors. On the study more broadly: There were 65 million to 85 million unique TCRs (from HLA-typed donors) in an early data release.

Turning to this clone: Its specificity is unknown.

Trimming removed 1 base from V and 7 bases from J; junction bases left unmatched: 1. In germline, CDR1 is SGDLS, CDR2 YYNGEE. The CDR3 loop spans 12 amino acids. Study-level results: Versus the approximately 670-donor mean, an Asian-associated ancestry cluster reportedly showed fewer N-insertions in a later analysis. Likely technical artifact: a cluster of highly shared sequence variants. Investigators reported some 150 TCR beta chains as tied to cytomegalovirus.

PCR employed 60 Vbeta and 13 Jbeta primers. Generated by immunoSEQ multiplex PCR, the TCRdb table keeps only in-frame clones and is missing some. The sample yields 150,000 to 200,000 clones, 79% seen once. The source is a woman aged 45-65 years in good health and CMV-seronegative. Sequenced: PBMCs. The J gene is TRBJ1-2, the V gene TRBV9; 7 bases match TRBD1. This CDR3 reads CASSVQGVGYTF. CDR3 coding DNA: TGTGCCAGCAGCGTACAGGGGGTTGGCTACACCTTC.